Given below is one T cell receptor (beta chain) in context. Its antigen is undetermined. Sample treatment: roughly ten-day PBMC culture with coronavirus spike peptide pools or control peptides (ViraFEST assay). Trimming stripped 1 base from V and 8 bases from J, with 12 bases between. Germline V gene data show CDR1 as DFQATT and CDR2 as SNEGSKA (reference sequence). This CDR3 comprises 14 residues. Sequenced with the Oncomine TCR Beta short-read assay was DNA taken from cultured CD4+ T cells. Using its own MiXCR run on the PCR reads, TCRdb lists one record per CDR3 protein. This table holds roughly 9,000 distinct CDR3 sequences, approximately 58% found once. This record belongs to a study of vaccination and CD4 T cells after COVID-19.

V and J are TRBV20-1 and TRBJ1-6; possibly TRBD1 for D (5 bases). The sequencing input was CD4+ T cells from blood, cultured in vitro. The source is a human donor who had recovered from COVID-19. This CDR3 reads CSARGVGEYSPLHF. As DNA, the CDR3 is TGCAGTGCTAGAGGGGTAGGGGAGTATTCACCCCTCCACTTT.